Listed here are 23 T cell receptor beta chains from one sample, sequenced in a study of blood T cell repertoires in COVID-19. The repertoire was sequenced with immunoSEQ multiplex PCR; TCRdb's copy has only in-frame clones and lacks some. The data contain some 40,000 clones, approximately 85% of them singletons. The source material was peripheral blood. The receptors stem from a woman of 80 years or more with acute or convalescent COVID-19.

J is TRBJ1-5 and V is TRBV4-2, with TRBD1 as a possible D gene (5 bases). CDR1 is LGHNA and CDR2 is YNFKEQ in the germline V gene. The CDR3 is 13 amino acids. Trimming pared 4 bases from V and 8 bases from J, leaving 12 bases between. CDR3 sequence (DNA): TGTGCCAGCAGCCTGGGCCTCAGGGAGCCCCAGCATTTT. It is translated as CASSLGLREPQHF.

The rearrangement uses TRBV2 and TRBJ2-1; tentative D call: TRBD2 (5 bases). Germline CDR1 and CDR2: SNHLY and FYNNEI. With 5 bases removed from V and 9 bases from J, the gap between germline ends came to 17 bases. The CDR3 extends over 14 amino acids. The CDR3 region has the DNA TGTGCCAGCAGTCTCGACCGAGGGCGTAGTGAGCAGTTCTTC. Its translation is CASSLDRGRSEQFF.

Notes on this clone: Other DNA sequences in the sample encode the same CDR3. This chain connects TRBV5-1 to TRBJ2-3; 11 bases map to TRBD2. The CDR3 spans 15 residues. Trimming cost V 4 bases and J 0 bases; bases outside gene matches: 1. Germline lookup yields CDR1 SGHRS and CDR2 YFSETQ. The CDR3 DNA reads TGCGCCAGCAGCCGGACTAGCGGGAGCACAGATACGCAGTATTTT. Translation gives CASSRTSGSTDTQYF.

The rearrangement links TRBV4-1 to TRBJ2-1, with D tentatively TRBD1 (6 bases). This CDR3 has 13 residues. The ends were cut back, 3 bases at V and 14 bases at J, with 17 bases in the middle. Germline CDR1 is MGHRA and CDR2 is YSYEKL. In DNA, the CDR3 is TGCGCCAGCAGCCAGGACCGGGACACGGAGAAGTTCTTC. Protein product: CASSQDRDTEKFF.

The J gene is TRBJ2-3, the V gene TRBV21-1; TRBD2 is taken as the D call from the table, unchecked against the DNA. TRBV21-1 counts as a pseudogene. The CDR3 runs to 17 residues. The CDR3 nucleotides are TGTGCCAGCAGCAAATGTCCCGCCGGGTGGGTGGCAGATACGCAGTATTTT. Translating it yields CASSKCPAGWVADTQYF.

This sequence joins TRBV3-1 (or the pseudogene TRBV3-2) and TRBJ2-1; D is possibly TRBD2 (7 bases). The germline V and J ends were trimmed by 0 bases and 2 bases, with 14 bases remaining between them. CDR3 length equals 17 residues. Germline lookup yields CDR1 LGHDT and CDR2 YNNKEL (reference sequence). The CDR3 region has the DNA TGTGCCAGCAGCCAAGAAGGGAAAGGGGGGGCCTACAATGAGCAGTTCTTC. Translation: CASSQEGKGGAYNEQFF.

The V call is TRBV7-2, the J call TRBJ2-7, with 7 bases identical to TRBD1. J was trimmed by 5 bases and V by 3 bases; bases with no gene match: 10. Germline CDR1 SGHTA, CDR2 FQGNSA. The CDR3 contains 15 residues. CDR3 in DNA: TGTGCCAGCAGCTTTAACCCACAGGGGATAGACGAGCAGTACTTC. It yields the protein CASSFNPQGIDEQYF.

The rearrangement uses TRBV9 and TRBJ1-5, with D maybe TRBD1 (5 bases). The CDR3 loop spans 13 amino acids. Germline values: CDR1 SGDLS, CDR2 YYNGEE. With 4 bases removed from V and 3 bases from J, the gap between germline ends came to 8 bases. Written as DNA, the CDR3 is TGTGCCAGCAGCCTGGACATCAATCAGCCCCAGCATTTT. Translation: CASSLDINQPQHF.

This chain links TRBV10-3 with TRBJ1-3; D is unresolved. This CDR3 is built from 15 residues. Trimming shortened V by 6 bases and J by 0 bases, and 12 bases separated the two germline ends. Germline-derived CDR1 and CDR2 are ENHRY and SYGVKD. CDR3 nucleotide sequence: TGTGCCATCAGGGCGACTGAGAGCTCTGGAAACACCATATATTTT. Protein: CAIRATESSGNTIYF.

This clone was detected only a few times. The gene calls are TRBV6-6 and TRBJ1-6, with a tentative D call TRBD1 (6 bases). The germline V gene encodes CDR1 MNHNY and CDR2 SVGAGI (reference sequence). The CDR3 is 18 amino acids. V was trimmed by 5 bases and J by 4 bases, leaving 21 bases between them. The CDR3 sequence is CASSPNSGVRVYNSPLHF. The CDR3 coding sequence is TGTGCCAGCAGTCCCAACTCAGGGGTCAGGGTTTATAATTCACCCCTCCACTTT.

This chain connects TRBV5-1 to TRBJ1-1; TRBD1 matches 8 bases. CDR1 and CDR2 (germline): SGHRS, YFSETQ. The J segment lost 7 bases and the V segment lost 2 bases, leaving 7 bases of the junction unmatched. The CDR3 is 14 amino acids. CDR3 protein: CASSFDRGDDEAFF. The DNA of the CDR3 is TGCGCCAGCAGCTTTGACAGGGGAGACGATGAAGCTTTCTTT. Combining the CDR3 with reference TRBV5-1 and TRBJ1-1 gives the whole variable domain KAGVTQTPRYLIKTRGQQVTLSCSPISGHRSVSWYQQTPGQGLQFLFEYFSETQRNKGNFPGRFSGRQFSNSRSEMNVSTLELGDSALYLCASSFDRGDDEAFFGQGTRLTVV.

This chain links TRBV19 with TRBJ1-2, with TRBD1 identical over 7 bases. Germline V gene sequence: CDR1 LNHDA, CDR2 SQIVND (reference sequence). The trim removed 4 bases at V and 8 bases at J, leaving 4 bases unmatched. The CDR3 extends over 12 amino acids. CDR3 protein: CASSTHRGGYTF. Written as DNA, the CDR3 is TGTGCCAGTAGTACCCACAGGGGAGGCTACACCTTC. The complete variable domain, with remaining parts taken from reference TRBV19 and TRBJ1-2, reads DGGITQSPKYLFRKEGQNVTLSCEQNLNHDAMYWYRQDPGQGLRLIYYSQIVNDFQKGDIAEGYSVSREKKESFPLTVTSAQKNPTAFYLCASSTHRGGYTFGSGTRLTVV.

The chain recombines TRBV11-2 with TRBJ2-3; possibly TRBD2 for D (5 bases). V was shortened by 1 base and J by 4 bases, with 6 bases between the two germline ends. There are 13 residues in the CDR3. Germline V lookup: CDR1 SGHAT, CDR2 FQNNGV. Here the CDR3 DNA reads TGTGCCAGCAGCTTAGCGGGGTCAGATACGCAGTATTTT. Protein sequence: CASSLAGSDTQYF.

This chain joins TRBV5-6 and TRBJ1-4; weak D call: TRBD1 (5 bases). Deletions cut 2 bases from V and 9 bases from J, with 17 bases between. The V gene's germline CDR1 is SGHDT and CDR2 YYEEEE. CDR3 length equals 15 residues. DNA for the CDR3: TGTGCCAGCAGCTTCCCCCGGGGGGGGACGCAAAAACTGTTTTTT. It translates to CASSFPRGGTQKLFF.

This clone occurred a few times. The V and J genes are TRBV24-1 and TRBJ2-1, with 10 bases that match TRBD2. The ends lost 9 bases at V and 0 bases at J; junction bases unmatched: 4. From germline, CDR1 is KGHDR and CDR2 SFDVKD. There are 15 residues in the CDR3. In DNA, the CDR3 is TGTGCCACCTCCCCTAGCGGGAGCTCCTACAATGAGCAGTTCTTC. Its protein product is CATSPSGSSYNEQFF.

The J gene is TRBJ2-7, the V gene TRBV5-1, with 7 bases identical to TRBD2. V gave up 7 bases and J gave up 1 base; unmatched junction bases: 8. The CDR3 has 14 residues. Germline-derived CDR1 and CDR2 are SGHRS and YFSETQ. CDR3 DNA: TGCGCCAGCCGAGGGACTACCTCATCCTACGAGCAGTACTTC. Residues: CASRGTTSSYEQYF. Combining the CDR3 with reference TRBV5-1 and TRBJ2-7 gives the whole variable domain KAGVTQTPRYLIKTRGQQVTLSCSPISGHRSVSWYQQTPGQGLQFLFEYFSETQRNKGNFPGRFSGRQFSNSRSEMNVSTLELGDSALYLCASRGTTSSYEQYFGPGTRLTVT.

This chain uses TRBV24-1 with TRBJ2-2; possibly TRBD2 for D (6 bases). This CDR3 is 17 amino acids long. The germline CDR1 and CDR2 sequences are KGHDR and SFDVKD. V shed 4 bases and J shed 0 bases, with 14 bases lying between them. CDR3 coding DNA: TGTGCCACCAGTGAGTCGGGACTGATCGCGAACACCGGGGAGCTGTTTTTT. Protein sequence: CATSESGLIANTGELFF.

The V and J genes are TRBV29-1 and TRBJ2-3; no reliable D call. Germline CDR1 SQVTM, CDR2 ANQGSEA. Trimming took 6 bases from V and 2 from J, leaving 6 bases between them. This CDR3 is built from 11 residues. CDR3 in amino acids: CSVAVTDTQYF. Here the CDR3 DNA reads TGCAGCGTCGCAGTCACAGATACGCAGTATTTT.

This clone has a single count. The chain has TRBV18 and TRBJ2-2; D might be TRBD2 (6 bases). V was trimmed by 5 bases and J by 1 base, leaving 14 bases between them. Looked up from germline, CDR1 is KGHSH and CDR2 is LQKENI. This CDR3 is built from 16 residues. CDR3: CASSVGSPWNTGELFF. For the CDR3, the DNA is TGTGCCAGCTCAGTCGGGAGTCCGTGGAACACCGGGGAGCTGTTTTTT.

J is TRBJ1-2 and V is TRBV28, with 10 bases fitting TRBD1. The CDR3 length is 14 residues. The trim removed 4 bases at V and 8 bases at J, leaving 7 bases unmatched. Germline CDR1 and CDR2: MDHEN and SYDVKM. In DNA, the CDR3 is TGTGCCAGCAGTTATGCGGACAGGGGGAGCGGCTACACCTTC. As protein: CASSYADRGSGYTF.

This sequence joins TRBV19 and TRBJ2-7, with TRBD1 identical over 8 bases. The CDR3 is made up of 13 amino acids. J was trimmed by 2 bases and V by 5 bases; bases with no gene match: 2. Germline CDR1 is LNHDA and CDR2 is SQIVND (reference sequence). The CDR3 nucleotides are TGTGCCAGTAGTGAGGGACAGGCCTACGAGCAGTACTTC. Amino acids: CASSEGQAYEQYF.

The genes are TRBV18 and TRBJ1-2, with TRBD1 matching 8 bases. J gave up 7 bases and V 6 bases, and 4 bases lay outside the gene matches. The germline V gene encodes CDR1 KGHSH and CDR2 LQKENI. The CDR3 is 12 amino acids. The CDR3 DNA reads as TGTGCCAGCTCTCAACAGGGGGTTGGCTACACCTTC. Protein: CASSQQGVGYTF.

The J gene is TRBJ2-1, the V gene TRBV24-1; no definite D call. Germline V gives CDR1 KGHDR, CDR2 SFDVKD. With 3 bases removed from V and 6 bases from J, the gap between germline ends came to 14 bases. CDR3 size: 15 residues. CDR3 DNA: TGTGCCACCAGTGATCCCGGAAGAGAGGTCAATGAGCAGTTCTTC. It encodes CATSDPGREVNEQFF.